This T cell receptor beta chain originates from a study of OX40 agonist ivuxolimab in advanced cancers. Study information: In this trial design, patients received ivuxolimab intravenously at 0.01 to 10 mg/kg every 2 weeks. A history of anti-PD-1, anti-PD-L1 or anti-CTLA-4 therapy was acceptable, and roughly 40% had some. Study-wide findings and caveats: No determination was made of the antigen specificity of the expanded peripheral T cells.

In regard to this clone: The antigen is unknown.

This CDR3 spans 11 amino acids. Trimming left V 5 bases short and J 4 bases short, with 6 bases between. From germline, CDR1 is SGDLS and CDR2 YYNGEE. Clones were sequenced by immunoSEQ multiplex PCR, and TCRdb holds only the in-frame ones, with some missing. Counted here are around 30,000 clones, approximately 90% occurring once; the ten biggest clones make up more than 20%. Sequencing used CD4+ or CD8+ T cells sorted from blood, obtained in a trial of the OX40 agonist ivuxolimab. The TCR was taken from an adult with an advanced solid tumor such as melanoma, head and neck, liver or kidney cancer. This chain connects TRBV9 to TRBJ1-2; D gene unclear. The CDR3 sequence is CASRAGYGYTF. The CDR3 region has the DNA TGTGCCAGCAGGGCAGGCTATGGCTACACCTTC.